This entry concerns a single TCR beta chain. As yet, its antigen is unknown. Trimming stripped 4 bases from V and 9 bases from J, with 11 bases between. CDR1 is LGHDT and CDR2 is YNNKEL in the germline V gene (reference sequence). This CDR3 has 12 amino acids. TCRdb used MiXCR to reprocess the 5' RACE reads, holding one entry per CDR3 protein. The sample records 350,000 to 450,000 distinct CDR3 sequences, roughly 20% being singletons. This sample stems from a study of T-cell memory formation after mild COVID-19. For the study at large: In these data, TCR clusters were largely donor specific. Overall study findings and caveats: Day 15 to 85 contractors were CD4/CD8 balanced; later expanders leaned CD4+. Pre-infection memory showed some responding clones, and this suggested that cross-reactive memory joined. For contracting clones, CD4+ ones sat mainly in CM and EM, CD8+ in EMRA.

Sequences were obtained from PBMCs or a T cell subset sorted from them (not recorded which). The chain uses TRBV3-1 and TRBJ2-3; D gene unclear. This clonotype was obtained from an adult woman who had mild COVID-19 (a few samples of this study predate the infection). Cell type and time point are not known. The CDR3 is CASSRTPPTQYF. The CDR3 nucleotides are TGTGCCAGCAGCCGAACCCCACCGACGCAGTATTTT.